The 5 T cell receptor beta chains reported below all come from one sample, sequenced in a study of control samples from healthy donors and cancer patients. Assay: immunoSEQ multiplex PCR; the TCRdb copy retains only in-frame clones and omits some. The sample comprises over 80,000 clones, about 82% of which are singletons, and roughly 18% rests with the top ten. Sequenced: blood. These receptors all stem from a man under 40 in good health.

This rearrangement joins TRBV13 to TRBJ1-1; no clear D. Trimming shortened V by 5 bases and J by 3 bases, and 7 bases separated the two germline ends. CDR1 and CDR2 (germline): PRHDT, FYEKMQ (reference sequence). The CDR3 extends over 12 amino acids. This chain's CDR3 is CASSLADTEAFF. CDR3 sequence (DNA): TGTGCCAGCAGCCTCGCTGACACTGAAGCTTTCTTT.

The rearrangement links TRBV3-1 (or the pseudogene TRBV3-2) to TRBJ1-1; tentatively, D is TRBD1 (6 bases). This CDR3 is built from 13 residues. Germline-derived CDR1 and CDR2 are LGHDT and YNNKEL (reference sequence). V lost 6 bases, J lost 2 bases, and 10 bases lay in between. The chain's CDR3 is CASSGQINTEAFF. CDR3 sequence (DNA): TGTGCCAGCAGTGGACAGATAAACACTGAAGCTTTCTTT.

This sequence joins TRBV15 and TRBJ2-7; TRBD1 might be the D (5 bases). This CDR3 is built from 14 residues. V was pared by 0 bases and J by 6 bases, with 12 bases between. Germline lookup yields CDR1 LNHNV and CDR2 YYDKDF (reference sequence). Here the CDR3 DNA reads TGTGCCACCAGCAGAGATACTACAAGGGGCGAGCAGTACTTC. The encoded protein is CATSRDTTRGEQYF.

This chain links TRBV7-3 with TRBJ2-7; either TRBD1 or TRBD2 may supply D (5 bases each). Trimming left V 5 bases short and J 7 bases short, with 15 bases between. CDR1 and CDR2 (germline): SGHTA, FQGTGA. The CDR3 runs 13 residues. In nucleotides, the CDR3 is TGTGCCAGCAGCACAAATCGGGGCGGGGAGCAGTACTTC. This encodes CASSTNRGGEQYF.

This chain links TRBV30 with TRBJ1-6; D uncertain. Per germline, CDR1 GTSNPN and CDR2 SVGIG (reference sequence). The V end lost 4 bases, the J end lost 8 bases, and 12 bases lay between the germline ends. The CDR3 length is 13 residues. The CDR3 bases are TGTGCCTGGAATCAAGGGAGTCATTCACCCCTCCACTTT. It specifies CAWNQGSHSPLHF. The full variable domain, rest sourced from reference TRBV30 and TRBJ1-6, is SQTIHQWPATLVQPVGSPLSLECTVEGTSNPNLYWYRQAAGRGLQLLFYSVGIGQISSEVPQNLSASRPQDRQFILSSKKLLLSDSGFYLCAWNQGSHSPLHFGNGTRLTVT.